This TCR beta chain was captured in a study of Graves' ophthalmopathy and Graves' hyperthyroidism. Study summary: The authors collected peripheral blood at initial diagnosis, before any treatment.

J gave up 3 bases and V 7 bases, and 6 bases lay outside the gene matches. CDR3 size: 13 residues. Germline assignment: CDR1 SQVTM and CDR2 ANQGSEA. The diagnosis was founded upon clinical symptoms, serum thyroxine, TRAb, thyroid ultrasound and orbital computed tomography. Amplified TCR beta CDR3 regions were obtained using RNA transcripts as template. RT-PCR was first run with HTBI primers, then multiplex PCR in a second round. MiXCR, applied by TCRdb to the multiplex PCR reads, yields one record per CDR3 protein. The sample holds hundreds of thousands of distinct CDR3 sequences, about two fifths seen once.

This TCR was recovered from an adult man with Graves' ophthalmopathy. The chain combines TRBV29-1 with TRBJ1-1; 9 bases align to TRBD1. The sequenced sample consisted of peripheral blood. The CDR3: CSGHRGQYTEAFF. The CDR3 DNA reads as TGCAGCGGACACAGGGGGCAGTACACTGAAGCTTTCTTT.